This entry describes one T cell receptor (beta chain). Its antigen has not been determined. The input lacks base qualities; no much larger clone sits a single base away. The data were taken from a study of T cells after yellow fever vaccination (dated by TCRdb to the late 2010s). At the level of the whole study: The SMART-Seq v4 Ultra Low Input RNA kit was used to prepare libraries from fractions with low cell numbers. Blood was collected at multiple timepoints before and after primary and secondary immunization, and bulk PBMC replicates and cell subsets were isolated. Two healthy male donors, one aged 18 to 30 and one aged 30 to 39 years, were included in the cohort. To follow T-cell clones before and after both primary and booster YFV17D yellow fever vaccination, bulk TCR alpha and beta repertoires underwent longitudinal sequencing. The study at large found these results: Computational filtering was required because FACS-sorted repertoires could contain abundant contaminating clonotypes from the bulk population. Compared with the primary T-cell response, the secondary T-cell response was weaker but faster, peaking on day 5 rather than day 15. After the booster, most clones that had expanded after primary vaccination were detected again (about 97% of CD4 and around nine tenths of CD8), suggesting broad maintenance of memory. A small fraction of clonotypes appeared in both the CD4 and CD8 compartments, likely as a result of convergent recombination. The study included only two donors, which limits how far the findings can be generalized.

Instrument used: Illumina NovaSeq 6000. Synthesis of TCR cDNA relied on 5'RACE template switching, a step that introduced a universal primer site along with unique molecular identifiers. cDNA synthesis was primed from both the TCR alpha and TCR beta constant segments. Two PCR steps were used to amplify libraries, with sample barcodes and sequencing adapters being added in the second step. Sequencing of libraries was done on Illumina HiSeq 2500 (2x100 bp) or NovaSeq (2x150 bp). In the source study's methods: Reads were demultiplexed and collapsed into UMI consensus sequences with MIGEC, and V(D)J alignment was performed with MiXCR. Vaccine-responding clonotypes were defined with edgeR using replicate PBMC samples, requiring FDR below 0.01 and a log2 fold change above 5 up to day 15. Each bulk clonotype was labeled CD4 or CD8 based on which sequenced repertoire, CD4 or CD8, contained the clonotype at higher abundance. TCRdb reprocessing: public reads trimmed at Q25 with fastp, clones called with MiXCR, in-frame beta chains kept. Here each entry gathers all rows of one CDR3 protein and keeps the most common genes and DNA. In this record, the V and J calls reflect TCRdb's handling and not the investigators' own analysis. Present in this sample are around 310,000 distinct CDR3 sequences, 3.5% to 4.5% of which were seen just once. Less than 20% of the sample is taken by the ten largest.

Unmatched junction bases come to 14, with V trimmed by 1 base and J by 6 bases. Measured from the cysteine to the phenylalanine, the CDR3 is 19 residues long. The read is trimmed to its CDR3 DNA, 57 bases read in frame from base 1. CDR1 and CDR2, per the germline V gene, are LGHNA and YSLEER. Per the publication, the treatment or condition label means: live attenuated yellow fever vaccine strain. Two biological replicates of bulk PBMCs were collected at each blood-draw timepoint. A standard Ficoll-Paque protocol was used to isolate PBMCs from peripheral blood. RNA was extracted with TriZol from bulk PBMCs, CD4 and CD8 fractions, and dextramer-positive and dextramer-negative fractions.

This chain is built from TRBV4-3 and TRBJ2-3; 12 junctional bases match TRBD2. The TCR was taken from a young man who received the YFV17D yellow fever vaccine. Material: PBMCs, obtained 15 days after the yellow fever booster vaccination. The nucleotide sequence is given as TGCGCCAGCAGCCAAGTGATCCTTGGGCTAGCGGGGGGGCCGGATACGCAGTATTTT. Its product reads: CASSQVILGLAGGPDTQYF.